The 20 T cell receptor beta chains reported below all come from one sample, sequenced in a study of cytomegalovirus exposure and HLA in healthy donors. Primers for the PCR totalled 60 Vbeta and 13 Jbeta. Here immunoSEQ multiplex PCR was the method, and the copy in TCRdb shows in-frame clones only, minus some. Of over 150,000 clones in the sample, 81% are singletons; the top ten hold less than 15%. The sequencing sample was made of PBMCs. The receptors shown here come from a woman between 50 and 59 years old in good health and CMV-seronegative.

This chain joins TRBV27 and TRBJ1-1; D is possibly TRBD1 (5 bases). Trimming took off 2 bases at V and 1 base at J, with 14 bases between the two ends. The CDR3 length is 16 residues. In germline, CDR1 is MNHEY, CDR2 SMNVEV (reference sequence). CDR3 coding DNA: TGTGCCAGCAGTTTAGGAGTAAGGGGCCAGAACACTGAAGCTTTCTTT. This translates into CASSLGVRGQNTEAFF.

V and J are TRBV7-2 and TRBJ1-2; 9 nucleotides align to TRBD1. With V trimmed by 3 bases and J by 7 bases, 6 bases remained unmatched. This CDR3 contains 14 residues. CDR1 SGHTA and CDR2 FQGNSA come from the germline V gene. CDR3 sequence: CASSFQGQGVGYTF. CDR3 sequence (DNA): TGTGCCAGCAGCTTCCAGGGACAGGGTGTTGGCTACACCTTC.

CDR3 region: CSVADSSVRLFF. Written as DNA, the CDR3 is TGCAGCGTCGCAGACAGTTCGGTTCGGCTGTTTTTT. The rearrangement joins TRBV29-1 to TRBJ1-4; weak D call: TRBD1 (5 bases). Trimming shortened V by 6 bases and J by 14 bases, and 19 bases separated the two germline ends. The CDR3 runs 12 residues. Germline V gene data show CDR1 as SQVTM and CDR2 as ANQGSEA.

There are a few counts of this clone. V usage is TRBV13 and J usage is TRBJ1-4; D might be TRBD1 (5 bases). Germline loops: CDR1 PRHDT, CDR2 FYEKMQ (reference sequence). The CDR3 covers 16 residues. V dropped 6 bases and J dropped 8 bases, with 22 bases sitting between them. CDR3 bases: TGTGCCAGCAGTCAGAGGGAGGGGCGCGTGAGCGAAAAACTGTTTTTT. It encodes CASSQREGRVSEKLFF.

This chain connects TRBV7-6 to TRBJ2-1; D ambiguous. This CDR3 has 16 amino acids. Germline V gene sequence: CDR1 SGHVS, CDR2 FNYEAQ. Trimming stripped 1 base from V and 0 bases from J, with 10 bases between. The CDR3 DNA reads as TGTGCCAGCAGCTTAGTGAGGTCTGTCTCCTACAATGAGCAGTTCTTC. Protein: CASSLVRSVSYNEQFF.

The chain couples TRBV4-3 to TRBJ2-5; 9 bases are shared with TRBD2. Germline-derived CDR1 and CDR2 are LGHNA and YSLEER. This CDR3 has 16 amino acids. The J segment lost 1 base and the V segment lost 0 bases, leaving 3 bases of the junction unmatched. CDR3 residues: CASSQDRRGGQETQYF. CDR3 DNA sequence: TGCGCCAGCAGCCAAGATAGGCGGGGGGGCCAAGAGACCCAGTACTTC.

This clone was seen a few times. This rearrangement joins TRBV4-3 to TRBJ2-5; 10 bases are a match to TRBD2. The length of the CDR3 is 18 residues. Per the germline V gene, CDR1 is LGHNA and CDR2 is YSLEER. V shed 0 bases, J shed 4 bases, and the junction held 11 bases outside the gene matches. In nucleotides, the CDR3 is TGCGCCAGCAGCCAAGAAATTATGGCTAGCGGGAGAGGAGAGACCCAGTACTTC. This codes for CASSQEIMASGRGETQYF.

This chain links TRBV7-2 with TRBJ2-7; 7 bases agree with TRBD1. The trim removed 1 base at V and 0 bases at J, leaving 3 bases unmatched. CDR1 is SGHTA and CDR2 is FQGNSA in the germline V gene. There are 15 residues in the CDR3. The CDR3 sequence is CASSLVGTDSYEQYF. In nucleotides, the CDR3 is TGTGCCAGCAGCTTAGTGGGGACAGACTCCTACGAGCAGTACTTC.

The chain's CDR3 is CASSIVGQGVGKLFF. CDR3 sequence (DNA): TGTGCCAGTAGTATCGTCGGACAGGGGGTCGGTAAACTGTTTTTT. The chain employs TRBV19 and TRBJ1-4, with 10 bases lining up with TRBD1. V shed 3 bases, J shed 11 bases, and the junction held 9 bases outside the gene matches. Germline CDR1 reads LNHDA; CDR2 reads SQIVND (reference sequence). The CDR3 consists of 15 residues.

The chain couples TRBV6-5 to TRBJ2-1; 7 positions match TRBD2. The CDR3 sequence is 15 residues long. Germline CDR1 is MNHEY and CDR2 is SVGAGI. V shed 8 bases, J shed 4 bases, and the junction held 11 bases outside the gene matches. The CDR3 bases are TGTGCCAGCGGAGGCGGGGCGGGGGAGTACAATGAGCAGTTCTTC. It yields the protein CASGGGAGEYNEQFF.

The genes are TRBV28 and TRBJ2-5; 7 nucleotides line up with TRBD1. Germline CDR1 and CDR2: MDHEN and SYDVKM. The V and J ends lost 3 bases and 1 base, in that order; junction bases with no gene match: 11. The CDR3 consists of 17 residues. The CDR3 DNA reads TGTGCCAGCAGTTTGTTCCGGGACAGTACATCCCAAGAGACCCAGTACTTC. It translates to CASSLFRDSTSQETQYF.

The chain is built from TRBV7-9 and TRBJ2-3, with unresolved D. Looked up from germline, CDR1 is SEHNR and CDR2 is FQNEAQ (reference sequence). Trimming removed 1 base from V and 2 bases from J, with 10 bases in between. This CDR3 region has 15 residues. In DNA form, the CDR3 reads TGTGCCAGCAGCTTAGGTCCCCAACTCACAGATACGCAGTATTTT. It translates to CASSLGPQLTDTQYF.

The genes are TRBV6-5 and TRBJ2-3; 11 bases map to TRBD2. The V and J ends lost 6 bases and 1 base, in that order; junction bases with no gene match: 3. This CDR3 comprises 15 residues. CDR1 MNHEY and CDR2 SVGAGI come from the germline V gene. CDR3: CASSEGLAGTDTQYF. DNA of the CDR3: TGTGCCAGCAGCGAGGGACTAGCGGGCACAGATACGCAGTATTTT.

This clone was recorded only once. The chain has TRBV9 and TRBJ2-1; 7 positions match TRBD2. This CDR3 is 16 amino acids long. Germline CDR1 SGDLS, CDR2 YYNGEE. Trimming cost V 4 bases and J 9 bases; bases outside gene matches: 16. The CDR3 reads CASSPPQASGPFEQFF. The CDR3 DNA is TGTGCCAGCAGCCCCCCCCAGGCTAGCGGCCCTTTTGAGCAGTTCTTC.

DNA for the CDR3: TGCGCCAGCAGCCGCGGGACCAACCCCCAGTACTTC. Translating gives CASSRGTNPQYF. This sequence joins TRBV10-1 and TRBJ2-4; possibly TRBD2 for D (6 bases). Trimming pared 6 bases from V and 13 bases from J, leaving 16 bases between. This CDR3 comprises 12 residues. Germline values: CDR1 WNHNN, CDR2 SYGVQD (reference sequence).

Comment on this clone: One junction end does not reproduce the germline sequence, and a read error may be involved. The chain carries TRBV15 and TRBJ1-3; D call uncertain. The CDR3 is 13 residues long. Per the germline V gene, CDR1 is LNHNV and CDR2 is YYDKDF (reference sequence). In DNA, the CDR3 is TGTGCCACCAGCAGAGATGGTCAGAGCCCCCAGGATTTT. This translates into CATSRDGQSPQDF.

This rearrangement joins TRBV7-2 to TRBJ2-5; no firm D call. The CDR3 runs 17 residues. Germline values: CDR1 SGHTA, CDR2 FQGNSA. The V and J ends lost 3 bases and 5 bases respectively, with 22 bases between them. CDR3 region: CASSLRREFPLEETQYF. In DNA, the CDR3 is TGTGCCAGCAGCTTGCGCCGCGAATTCCCTCTGGAGGAGACCCAGTACTTC.

This chain links TRBV18 with TRBJ2-5, with 7 bases that match TRBD1. The CDR3 is made up of 14 amino acids. V lost 2 bases, J lost 5 bases, and 5 bases stayed unmatched. CDR1 is KGHSH and CDR2 is LQKENI in the germline V gene. The CDR3 loop is CASSPTTGVETQYF. The DNA for the CDR3 is TGTGCCAGCTCACCAACAACAGGGGTGGAGACCCAGTACTTC.

The chain has TRBV7-6 and TRBJ2-6, with 7 positions matching TRBD1. This CDR3 has 16 residues. Germline CDR1 is SGHVS and CDR2 is FNYEAQ. Trimming at V came to 5 bases and at J to 1 base, leaving 5 bases not matched to a gene. Here the CDR3 DNA reads TGTGCCAGCAGCCCCGCGACAGGGTCTGGGGCCAACGTCCTGACTTTC. Encoded protein: CASSPATGSGANVLTF.

This chain joins TRBV2 and TRBJ2-7; 7 bases fit TRBD1. Germline-derived CDR1 and CDR2 are SNHLY and FYNNEI. The CDR3 runs 15 residues. V shed 6 bases, J shed 5 bases, and the junction held 13 bases outside the gene matches. The CDR3 bases are TGTGCCAGCAGCCGCGGACAGGTAGTGGTGGACGAGCAGTACTTC. Residues: CASSRGQVVVDEQYF. Together with reference TRBV2 and TRBJ2-7, the CDR3 gives the full variable domain: EPEVTQTPSHQVTQMGQEVILRCVPISNHLYFYWYRQILGQKVEFLVSFYNNEISEKSEIFDDQFSVERPDGSNFTLKIRSTKLEDSAMYFCASSRGQVVVDEQYFGPGTRLTVT.